These T cell receptor beta chains were read from a single sample in a study of tumor-infiltrating lymphocytes in primary liver carcinoma. TCRdb called the multiplex PCR reads again in MiXCR, with one record for every CDR3 protein. The table includes about 210,000 distinct CDR3 sequences, 85% detected once. The sequenced sample was tumor tissue from primary liver carcinoma. The receptors were gathered from a man between 35 and 55 years old with primary liver carcinoma and hepatitis B virus infection. Each CDR3 is given without its conserved first and last residue. A D gene is named only where the DNA matches it firmly.

d_call	v_call	j_call	cdr3_aa
TRBD1	TRBV5-1	TRBJ1-6	ASSGQASGQGANSPLH
.	TRBV14	TRBJ2-7	ASSRYPRGKY
.	TRBV20-1	TRBJ1-1	SARDDRKNTEAF
.	TRBV4-3	TRBJ1-4	VSNQDLRGRSEKLF
.	TRBV30	TRBJ1-4	AYSMGGINEKLF
.	TRBV12-5	TRBJ2-7	ASEGTGFYEQC
.	TRBV5-1	TRBJ1-4	ASSLRGSVGEKLF
TRBD2	TRBV24-1	TRBJ2-1	ATSDENSGRSSYNEQF
.	TRBV11-2	TRBJ2-3	TSSGRSTGNTDTQY
.	TRBV11-3	TRBJ2-2	ASNTGSGNTGELF
TRBD2	TRBV11-1	TRBJ2-4	ANIFPGTSGNKNIQY
.	TRBV11-2	TRBJ1-5	ASSLKGGVTNQPQH
.	TRBV29-1	.	SVDKGPPDEQY
.	TRBV7-8	TRBJ2-5	PSSFVTTGLQETQY
TRBD1	TRBV29-1	TRBJ2-7	NVVPTGLHEHY
TRBD1	TRBV30	TRBJ2-7	VWSRYSRDRGKEQY
TRBD2	TRBV11-2	TRBJ2-7	ASSLEPSGNWVEQC
.	TRBV6-5	TRBJ1-5	ASSYYRDDQPQH
TRBD2	TRBV6-5	TRBJ2-7	ASSSPGTSGYEHY
.	TRBV4-2	TRBJ2-7	AGSQDKGSGYDQH
.	TRBV29-1	TRBJ2-5	SVERSDGQTQY
TRBD1	TRBV12-3/TRBV12-4	TRBJ2-4	VSSGTELTKHIHY
TRBD2	TRBV11-2	TRBJ2-7	VSRQGLAGGWSHEQY
.	TRBV12-3/TRBV12-4	TRBJ2-3	ASNSTSVGDTQY
.	TRBV11-2	TRBJ2-4	ASTSSAVAKNIQY
TRBD2	TRBV6-5	TRBJ2-1	ASSCSTGTIWNEPF
.	TRBV5-1	TRBJ1-4	ASNLRGSVGEKLF
TRBD2	TRBV6-1	TRBJ2-7	ASTSGSFSYEQY
.	TRBV12-3/TRBV12-4	TRBJ2-3	ASSLDSGSGRTQY
TRBD1	TRBV5-6	TRBJ1-1	ASSVRQGRTEAF
TRBD1	TRBV6-6	TRBJ1-1	ASSLQGNNEAF
.	TRBV12-3/TRBV12-4	TRBJ1-1	TSIFKSGTEAF
.	TRBV10-2	TRBJ2-7	ASSGGGRSSYEQY
.	TRBV12-3/TRBV12-4	.	ASNAETGPQY
TRBD2	TRBV29-1	TRBJ2-3	SGLAGEEADTQY
TRBD1	TRBV4-3	TRBJ1-6	ASSQVPAGGNSSPLP
.	TRBV29-1	TRBJ1-1	SVDFGYRDKGSNTEAF
TRBD1	TRBV4-2	TRBJ2-7	ASSSWDRGGHEQN
.	TRBV5-4	TRBJ2-5	VSSLGRRTQETQY
.	TRBV7-8	TRBJ2-2	ASSLLIQIGELF
.	TRBV20-1	TRBJ2-1	SAREGSANEQF
.	TRBV6-5	TRBJ1-2	AISPPGSHGFT
TRBD2	TRBV20-1	TRBJ2-1	SASGGTSGWQF
TRBD1	TRBV6-1	TRBJ2-6	ASNETGALSGANVLA
TRBD1	TRBV4-1	TRBJ1-5	ASSQENLPGGNQAQH
.	TRBV11-3	TRBJ1-5	SSSFDMGVAQPQH
.	TRBV29-1	TRBJ1-2	SVYLTFDYGYA
TRBD2	TRBV11-3	TRBJ2-1	ASSTGTSGLYNEQF
.	TRBV6-5	TRBJ2-5	AISNSSSGGSQETQY